A selection of T cell receptor beta chains follows, all from one sample in a study of molecular identifiers for immune sequencing clone quantification. TCRdb reanalysed the PCR reads using MiXCR and keeps one entry per CDR3 protein. Of about 500,000 distinct CDR3 sequences in the sample, around a fifth were seen once. The sequencing input was naive CD8+ T cells from blood, with Jurkat cell RNA spiked in. These receptors were obtained from a human donor in good health. Some libraries in this study had Jurkat cell RNA spiked in. Each CDR3 is given with its conserved first and last residue. D genes are given only for firm matches. Only part of the rows carry a size: once, few, many, or a class if the clone is expanded.

size,D,J,V,CDR3,DNA
few,-,TRBJ1-1,TRBV7-6,CASSLNAGGENAEAFF,TGTGCCAGCAGCTTAAACGCTGGGGGGGAGAACGCTGAAGCTTTCTTT
many,-,TRBJ1-2,TRBV7-9,CASTPEIDRIYGYTF,TGTGCCAGCACCCCTGAGATTGACAGGATCTATGGCTACACCTTC
-,-,TRBJ2-7,TRBV3-1,CASSPLWPPYEQYF,TGTGCCAGCAGCCCTTTATGGCCCCCCTACGAGCAGTACTTC
few,-,TRBJ2-7,TRBV12-3/TRBV12-4,CASSDKEGAYEQYF,TGTGCCAGCAGCGATAAAGAGGGGGCCTACGAGCAGTACTTC
few,-,TRBJ1-1,TRBV12-3/TRBV12-4,CASSLDPRLTEAFF,TGTGCCAGCAGTTTAGACCCCCGACTCACTGAAGCTTTCTTT
few,TRBD2,TRBJ2-2,TRBV7-3,CASSESGSNTGELFF,TGTGCCAGCAGCGAAAGCGGGAGCAACACCGGGGAGCTGTTTTTT
-,-,TRBJ2-5,TRBV7-9,CASSLGSYRTQGTQYF,TGTGCCAGCAGCTTAGGTAGCTACAGGACCCAAGGGACCCAGTACTTC
many,TRBD1,TRBJ2-7,TRBV20-1,CSARTGDAYEQYF,TGCAGTGCTAGGACAGGGGACGCCTACGAGCAGTACTTC
few,TRBD2,TRBJ2-7,TRBV30,CAWRRAAGGDEQYF,TGTGCCTGGAGACGGGCAGCGGGAGGAGACGAGCAGTACTTC
-,-,TRBJ2-1,TRBV7-9,CASSPSLRAPSYNEQFF,TGTGCCAGCAGCCCCTCCCTTCGGGCCCCATCCTACAATGAGCAGTTCTTC
-,-,TRBJ2-3,TRBV4-3,CASSQAPGGGGGTDTQYF,TGCGCCAGCAGCCAAGCCCCTGGTGGGGGGGGCGGCACAGATACGCAGTATTTT
-,-,TRBJ2-5,TRBV4-3,CASSQDPAAGSHETQYF,TGCGCCAGCAGCCAAGACCCGGCGGCAGGCTCCCATGAGACCCAGTACTTC
-,-,TRBJ1-1,TRBV27,CASGGLMNTEAFF,TGTGCCAGCGGTGGACTTATGAACACTGAAGCTTTCTTT
many,TRBD2,TRBJ2-7,TRBV5-1,CASSPAGLADYEQYF,TGCGCCAGCAGCCCGGCAGGACTAGCAGACTACGAGCAGTACTTC
many,TRBD2,TRBJ2-7,TRBV27,CASSQTAGRSYEQYF,TGTGCCAGCAGTCAAACAGCGGGGAGGTCCTACGAGCAGTACTTC
once,-,TRBJ2-3,TRBV24-1,CATSATGYADTQYF,TGTGCCACCAGTGCGACAGGATACGCAGATACGCAGTATTTT
many,-,TRBJ1-2,TRBV5-6,CASSLVETLGYTF,TGTGCCAGCAGCTTGGTGGAAACACTCGGCTACACCTTC
-,TRBD1,TRBJ2-3,TRBV9,CASSADGRGPDTQYF,TGTGCCAGCAGCGCAGATGGCAGGGGGCCAGATACGCAGTATTTT
many,TRBD1,TRBJ2-7,TRBV4-3,CASSQGVQGEQYF,TGCGCCAGCAGCCAAGGGGTACAGGGGGAGCAGTACTTC
few,-,TRBJ2-7,TRBV21-1,CASSKDYDEQYF,TGTGCCAGCAGCAAAGACTATGACGAGCAGTACTTC
-,-,TRBJ2-3,TRBV13,CASTTLRLIDTDTQYF,TGTGCCAGCACCACACTTCGACTAATAGACACAGATACGCAGTATTTT
few,TRBD1,TRBJ2-1,TRBV5-8,CASSLKGQAGGEQFF,TGTGCCAGCAGCCTAAAGGGACAGGCTGGGGGTGAGCAGTTCTTC
-,-,TRBJ1-5,TRBV19,CASSPDPGATNQPQHF,TGTGCCAGTAGTCCCGATCCAGGGGCGACCAATCAGCCCCAGCATTTT
few,TRBD2,TRBJ2-5,TRBV12-3/TRBV12-4,CASGLAGGETQYF,TGTGCCAGCGGACTAGCGGGAGGAGAGACCCAGTACTTC
-,-,TRBJ2-2,TRBV20-1,CSARFRRSNTGELFF,TGCAGTGCCAGATTCCGGAGGTCGAACACCGGGGAGCTGTTTTTT
-,TRBD1,TRBJ2-4,TRBV20-1,CSARGDSKNIQYF,TGCAGTGCTAGAGGGGACAGCAAAAACATTCAGTACTTC
many,TRBD2,TRBJ2-3,TRBV14,CASSPSVASGTADTQYF,TGTGCCAGCAGCCCGTCGGTGGCTAGCGGGACCGCAGATACGCAGTATTTT
-,TRBD2,TRBJ2-7,TRBV7-6,CASSLTSGSGSEQYF,TGTGCCAGCAGCTTAACTAGCGGGAGTGGCAGCGAGCAGTACTTC